This TCR beta chain was documented in a study of blood T cells in healthy people across ages. Every sample gave at least 5.5 micrograms of total RNA when it was extracted. Together with a sample-barcoded 5' primer, a J-beta primer mix was included in a second PCR lasting about 7 to 11 cycles. MiXCR was run by TCRdb on the 5' RACE reads, yielding one entry per CDR3 protein. The table lists more than 800,000 distinct CDR3 sequences, 35% to 50% of them singletons. This clonotype was detected a few times. Material for sequencing was blood. The sequence was collected from a woman in her sixties in good health.

CDR3 amino acids: CASSLAPLASNEQFF. CDR3 bases: TGCGCCAGCAGCTTGGCCCCGCTAGCGAGCAATGAGCAGTTCTTC. The chain has TRBV5-1 and TRBJ2-1, with a tentative D call TRBD2 (6 bases). The germline CDR1 and CDR2 sequences are SGHRS and YFSETQ. The CDR3 totals 15 residues. Trimming removed 0 bases from V and 6 bases from J, with 13 bases in between. Complete variable domain (other parts from reference TRBV5-1 and TRBJ2-1): KAGVTQTPRYLIKTRGQQVTLSCSPISGHRSVSWYQQTPGQGLQFLFEYFSETQRNKGNFPGRFSGRQFSNSRSEMNVSTLELGDSALYLCASSLAPLASNEQFFGPGTRLTVL.